These 24 T cell receptor beta chains originate from one sample sequenced in a study of blood T cell repertoires in COVID-19. TCRdb keeps only in-frame clones here, not all; method: immunoSEQ multiplex PCR. The sample lists 200,000 to 300,000 clones, roughly 86% occurring once. The sample was PBMCs or T cells enriched from blood (not recorded which). The receptors were sampled from a woman younger than 30 who had recovered from COVID-19.

This clone turned up a few times. The rearrangement links TRBV2 to TRBJ2-3; 7 bases fit TRBD1. Germline V gene sequence: CDR1 SNHLY, CDR2 FYNNEI. Trimming removed 4 bases from V and 0 bases from J; junction bases left unmatched: 4. This CDR3 contains 15 residues. The chain's CDR3 is CASSVRGPSTDTQYF. The CDR3 DNA reads as TGTGCCAGCAGTGTGAGGGGGCCAAGCACAGATACGCAGTATTTT.

The genes are TRBV11-1 and TRBJ1-1; 10 bases match TRBD1. The CDR3 has 15 residues. Unmatched junction bases numbered 5, after V lost 5 bases and J lost 2 bases. CDR1 and CDR2 (germline): SGHAT, FQDESV (reference sequence). CDR3 loop: CASSRGQGGNTEAFF. Here the CDR3 DNA reads TGTGCCAGCAGCCGCGGACAGGGGGGAAACACTGAAGCTTTCTTT.

The chain couples TRBV4-3 to TRBJ1-2; 7 nucleotides align to TRBD1. Germline CDR1 reads LGHNA; CDR2 reads YSLEER. The CDR3 spans 18 residues. Unmatched junction bases numbered 14, after V lost 1 base and J lost 3 bases. The CDR3 nucleotides are TGCGCCAGCAGCCAAGTAATCAAGGGGGCGAGCCTGGACTATGGCTACACCTTC. Encoded protein: CASSQVIKGASLDYGYTF.

The V call is TRBV4-3, the J call TRBJ2-3, with TRBD1 identical over 8 bases. The germline V gene has CDR1 LGHNA and CDR2 YSLEER. This CDR3 spans 18 amino acids. V shed 0 bases, J shed 5 bases, and the junction held 13 bases outside the gene matches. This CDR3 reads CASSQDSSGRGLGDTQYF. The CDR3, as DNA: TGCGCCAGCAGCCAAGATTCCTCTGGCAGGGGGCTGGGAGATACGCAGTATTTT.

This clone was picked up a small number of times. V gene TRBV12-5 combines with J gene TRBJ1-3; D is uncertain. The germline V gene has CDR1 LGHNT and CDR2 FRNRAP. CDR3 length equals 13 residues. V lost 0 bases to trimming and J lost 4 bases, with 4 bases between them. This CDR3 reads CASGLVQGNTIYF. For the CDR3, the DNA is TGTGCTAGTGGTTTGGTACAGGGAAACACCATATATTTT.

This chain uses TRBV7-9 with TRBJ1-4; D ambiguous. The V and J ends lost 0 bases and 11 bases respectively, with 16 bases between them. This CDR3 region has 15 residues. CDR1 is SEHNR, CDR2 FQNEAQ, per germline (reference sequence). The CDR3 reads CASSLAPIMDSKLFF. The CDR3 DNA reads as TGTGCCAGCAGCTTAGCTCCTATCATGGACTCTAAACTGTTTTTT.

The rearrangement joins TRBV5-1 to TRBJ2-5; 11 bases map to TRBD2. J gave up 2 bases and V 3 bases, and 6 bases lay outside the gene matches. This CDR3 is built from 16 residues. Germline CDR1 is SGHRS and CDR2 is YFSETQ. The CDR3 region is CASSWALAGEQETQYF. The CDR3 region has the DNA TGCGCCAGCAGCTGGGCACTAGCGGGGGAGCAAGAGACCCAGTACTTC.

The V call is TRBV5-4, the J call TRBJ2-5, with no clear D. Trimming took off 4 bases at V and 5 bases at J, with 18 bases between the two ends. Germline V gene data show CDR1 as SGHNT and CDR2 as YYREEE (reference sequence). This CDR3 has 15 amino acids. This chain's CDR3 is CASSPPVSGRETQYF. The CDR3 DNA follows: TGTGCCAGCAGCCCCCCAGTGTCTGGCAGGGAGACCCAGTACTTC.

The rearrangement links TRBV7-9 to TRBJ1-3, with D unresolved. Germline V CDR1 and CDR2: SEHNR, FQNEAQ (reference sequence). V dropped 1 base and J dropped 2 bases, with 12 bases sitting between them. CDR3 length: 16 residues. The CDR3 nucleotides are TGTGCCAGCAGCTTAGGAGGGATCCGGGCTGGAAACACCATATATTTT. Protein product: CASSLGGIRAGNTIYF.

This chain joins TRBV13 and TRBJ2-3; D may be TRBD2 (6 bases). V gave up 3 bases and J gave up 11 bases, with 21 bases separating them. Germline V lookup: CDR1 PRHDT, CDR2 FYEKMQ (reference sequence). The length of the CDR3 is 15 residues. CDR3 residues: CASSFGTGPIVGQYF. CDR3 DNA: TGTGCCAGCAGCTTCGGGACTGGGCCTATAGTGGGGCAGTATTTT.

The V gene is TRBV28, the J gene TRBJ1-5, with D unresolved. The CDR3 extends over 12 amino acids. Trimming shortened V by 3 bases and J by 7 bases, and 7 bases separated the two germline ends. Germline V lookup: CDR1 MDHEN, CDR2 SYDVKM. The chain's CDR3 is CASSFGVQPQHF. The CDR3 nucleotides are TGTGCCAGCAGTTTCGGGGTACAGCCCCAGCATTTT.

V and J are TRBV24-1 and TRBJ1-3; unclear D gene. V lost 0 bases and J lost 4, with 21 bases in between. CDR1 KGHDR and CDR2 SFDVKD come from the germline V gene. This CDR3 has 19 residues. CDR3 loop: CATSDLHSRGIVRGNTIYF. The CDR3 nucleotides read TGTGCCACCAGTGATTTGCATTCCCGCGGCATAGTTCGGGGAAACACCATATATTTT.

V and J are TRBV7-9 and TRBJ2-7, with a possible D match to TRBD1 (6 bases). Germline CDR1 and CDR2: SEHNR and FQNEAQ (reference sequence). Deletions cut 4 bases from V and 0 bases from J, with 16 bases between. The CDR3 runs 16 residues. The CDR3 region has the DNA TGTGCCAGCAGCTCCCTAACAGGGATTAGCTCCTACGAGCAGTACTTC. Translated: CASSSLTGISSYEQYF.

The V and J genes are TRBV9 and TRBJ2-2, with D perhaps TRBD2 (7 bases). Per germline, CDR1 SGDLS and CDR2 YYNGEE. Trimming left V 0 bases short and J 5 bases short, with 11 bases between. The CDR3 loop spans 15 amino acids. CDR3 sequence: CASSVVRGGTGELFF. CDR3 in DNA: TGTGCCAGCAGCGTAGTCAGGGGAGGGACCGGGGAGCTGTTTTTT.

This chain connects TRBV7-6 to TRBJ1-1; 7 bases are a match to TRBD1. With 5 bases clipped from V and 3 bases from J, the junction kept 12 bases outside the gene matches. The CDR3 runs 16 residues. The germline V gene has CDR1 SGHVS and CDR2 FNYEAQ. CDR3 nucleotides: TGTGCCAGCAGCCGATTCCGGGACAGAGGAGACACTGAAGCTTTCTTT. Its translation: CASSRFRDRGDTEAFF.

The chain couples TRBV3-1 (or the pseudogene TRBV3-2) to TRBJ2-7; D is perhaps TRBD2 (6 bases). V was cut by 0 bases and J by 2 bases, with 17 bases left in between. This CDR3 is 17 amino acids long. From germline, CDR1 is LGHDT and CDR2 YNNKEL (reference sequence). CDR3 sequence: CASSQDFGGGFPYEQYF. CDR3 bases: TGTGCCAGCAGCCAAGATTTCGGGGGTGGGTTCCCCTACGAGCAGTACTTC.

The rearrangement links TRBV7-8 to TRBJ1-1, with 7 bases aligning to TRBD1. The germline V gene has CDR1 SGHVS and CDR2 FQNEAQ. V lost 3 bases and J lost 3; bases outside the gene matches: 1. The CDR3 totals 13 residues. DNA for the CDR3: TGTGCCAGCAGCTTCGGGACAGACACTGAAGCTTTCTTT. Encoded protein: CASSFGTDTEAFF.

Comment on this clone: In the same sample, other DNA sequences code for this CDR3. The chain couples TRBV18 to TRBJ1-5; 9 positions agree with TRBD1. Per germline, CDR1 KGHSH and CDR2 LQKENI. This CDR3 has 14 residues. Trimming cost V 2 bases and J 4 bases; bases outside gene matches: 0. The CDR3 region has the DNA TGTGCCAGCTCACCAGGACAGGGGAATCAGCCCCAGCATTTT. This gives the protein CASSPGQGNQPQHF.

The sample holds one count of this clone. The same CDR3 is also encoded by other DNA sequences in this sample. The chain combines TRBV5-6 with TRBJ2-5, with 10 nucleotides matching TRBD1. Looked up from germline, CDR1 is SGHDT and CDR2 is YYEEEE. The CDR3 runs 16 residues. V gave up 0 bases and J gave up 0 bases; unmatched junction bases: 2. As DNA, the CDR3 is TGTGCCAGCAGCTTGGGGACAGGGGGTTACCAAGAGACCCAGTACTTC. It yields the protein CASSLGTGGYQETQYF.

The chain carries TRBV6-1 and TRBJ1-5; a possible D gene is TRBD1 (5 bases). The V end was cut by 2 bases, the J end by 5 bases, with 7 bases between. The CDR3 runs to 13 residues. The germline gives CDR1 MNHNS, CDR2 SASEGT. The CDR3 DNA reads as TGTGCCAGCAGTGAACAGGGCGATCAGCCCCAGCATTTT. Translation: CASSEQGDQPQHF.

The chain links TRBV7-2 to TRBJ1-2; 12 nucleotides match TRBD1. The CDR3 totals 15 residues. Looked up from germline, CDR1 is SGHTA and CDR2 is FQGNSA. Germline trimming cut 5 bases from V and 3 bases from J; bases unmatched to any gene: 4. DNA for the CDR3: TGTGCCAGCAGCGGGGGACAGGGGGCGTACTATGGCTACACCTTC. Its protein is CASSGGQGAYYGYTF.

This sequence joins TRBV5-4 and TRBJ2-5; 13 nucleotides align to TRBD2. Per the germline V gene, CDR1 is SGHNT and CDR2 is YYREEE (reference sequence). The CDR3 extends over 16 amino acids. With 5 bases clipped from V and 2 bases from J, the junction kept 6 bases outside the gene matches. The CDR3 reads CASSPTSGRTQETQYF. In DNA, the CDR3 is TGTGCCAGCAGTCCGACTAGCGGGAGGACTCAAGAGACCCAGTACTTC.

The V call is TRBV9, the J call TRBJ2-1; the D is unclear. The CDR3 runs 15 residues. CDR1 and CDR2 (germline): SGDLS, YYNGEE. The V and J ends lost 0 bases and 3 bases respectively, with 10 bases between them. CDR3 nucleotide sequence: TGTGCCAGCAGCGTAGGGCTGGGCAGCTACAATGAGCAGTTCTTC. This translates into CASSVGLGSYNEQFF. Drawing the rest from reference TRBV9 and TRBJ2-1, the complete variable domain is DSGVTQTPKHLITATGQRVTLRCSPRSGDLSVYWYQQSLDQGLQFLIQYYNGEERAKGNILERFSAQQFPDLHSELNLSSLELGDSALYFCASSVGLGSYNEQFFGPGTRLTVL.

The chain recombines TRBV6-5 with TRBJ2-7, with 7 nucleotides matching TRBD2. CDR3 size: 15 residues. V shed 4 bases, J shed 2 bases, and the junction held 8 bases outside the gene matches. The germline V gene has CDR1 MNHEY and CDR2 SVGAGI. CDR3 residues: CASSSFSGPTYEQYF. The DNA for the CDR3 is TGTGCCAGCAGTTCCTTTAGCGGGCCTACCTACGAGCAGTACTTC.